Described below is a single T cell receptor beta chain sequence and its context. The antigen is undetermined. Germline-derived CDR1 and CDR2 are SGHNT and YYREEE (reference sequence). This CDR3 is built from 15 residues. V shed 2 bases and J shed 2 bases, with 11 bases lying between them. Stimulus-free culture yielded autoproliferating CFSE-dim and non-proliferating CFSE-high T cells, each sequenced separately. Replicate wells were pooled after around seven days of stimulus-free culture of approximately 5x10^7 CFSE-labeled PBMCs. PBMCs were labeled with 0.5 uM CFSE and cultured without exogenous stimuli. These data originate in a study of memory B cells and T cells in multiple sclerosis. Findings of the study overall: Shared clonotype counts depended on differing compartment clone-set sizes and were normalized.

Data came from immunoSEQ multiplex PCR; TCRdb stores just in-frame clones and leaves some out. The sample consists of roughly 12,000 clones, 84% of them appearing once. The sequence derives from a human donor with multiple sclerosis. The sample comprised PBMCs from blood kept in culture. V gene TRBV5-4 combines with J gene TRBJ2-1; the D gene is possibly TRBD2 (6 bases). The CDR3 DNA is TGTGCCAGCAGCTTCCGGGACTTACCCTACAATGAGCAGTTCTTC. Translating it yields CASSFRDLPYNEQFF.